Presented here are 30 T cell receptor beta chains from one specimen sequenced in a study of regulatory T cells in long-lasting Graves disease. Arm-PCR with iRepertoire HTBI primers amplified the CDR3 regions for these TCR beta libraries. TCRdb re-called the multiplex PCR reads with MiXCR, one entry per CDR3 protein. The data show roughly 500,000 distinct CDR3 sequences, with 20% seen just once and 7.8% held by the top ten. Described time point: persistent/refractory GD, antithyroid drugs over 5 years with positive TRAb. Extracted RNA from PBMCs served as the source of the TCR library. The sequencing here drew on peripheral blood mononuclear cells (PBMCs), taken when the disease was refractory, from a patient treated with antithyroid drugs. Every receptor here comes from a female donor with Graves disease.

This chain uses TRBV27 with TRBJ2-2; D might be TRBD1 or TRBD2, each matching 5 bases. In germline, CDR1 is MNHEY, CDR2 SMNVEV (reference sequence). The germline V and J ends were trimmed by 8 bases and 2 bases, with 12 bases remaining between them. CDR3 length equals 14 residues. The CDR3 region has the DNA TGTGCCAGCCGGCCCGGGGCAAACACCGGGGAGCTGTTTTTT. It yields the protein CASRPGANTGELFF.

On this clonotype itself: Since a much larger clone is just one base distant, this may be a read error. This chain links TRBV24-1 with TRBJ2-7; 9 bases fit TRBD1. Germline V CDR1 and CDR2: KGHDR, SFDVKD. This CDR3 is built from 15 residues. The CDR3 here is CATSDSRQGGYEQCF. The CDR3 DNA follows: TGTGCCACCAGTGATTCCAGACAGGGGGGGTACGAGCAGTGCTTC.

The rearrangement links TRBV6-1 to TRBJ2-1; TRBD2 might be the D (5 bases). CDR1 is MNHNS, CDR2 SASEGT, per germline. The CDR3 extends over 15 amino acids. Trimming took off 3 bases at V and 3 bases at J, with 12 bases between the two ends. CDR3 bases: TGTGCCAGCAGTGAGGTAGGAGGCCTCTACAATGAGCAGTTCTTC. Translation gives CASSEVGGLYNEQFF.

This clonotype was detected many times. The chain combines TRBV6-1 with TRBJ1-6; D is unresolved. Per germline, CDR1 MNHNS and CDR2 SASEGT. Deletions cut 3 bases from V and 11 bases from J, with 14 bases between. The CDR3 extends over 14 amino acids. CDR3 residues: CASSELTTTTPLHF. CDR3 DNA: TGTGCCAGCAGTGAGTTAACTACCACGACACCCCTCCACTTT.

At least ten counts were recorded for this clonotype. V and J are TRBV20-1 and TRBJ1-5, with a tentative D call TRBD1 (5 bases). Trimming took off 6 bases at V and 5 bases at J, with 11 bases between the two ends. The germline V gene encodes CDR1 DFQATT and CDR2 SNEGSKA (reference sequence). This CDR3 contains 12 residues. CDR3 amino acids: CSAGGLYQPQHF. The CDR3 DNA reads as TGCAGTGCCGGGGGTCTCTATCAGCCCCAGCATTTT.

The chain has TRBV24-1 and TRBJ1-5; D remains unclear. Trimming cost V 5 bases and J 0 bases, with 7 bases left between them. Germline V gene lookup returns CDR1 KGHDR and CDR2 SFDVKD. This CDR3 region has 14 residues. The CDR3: CATSVGHSNQPQHF. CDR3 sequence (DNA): TGTGCCACCAGTGTGGGCCATAGCAATCAGCCCCAGCATTTT.

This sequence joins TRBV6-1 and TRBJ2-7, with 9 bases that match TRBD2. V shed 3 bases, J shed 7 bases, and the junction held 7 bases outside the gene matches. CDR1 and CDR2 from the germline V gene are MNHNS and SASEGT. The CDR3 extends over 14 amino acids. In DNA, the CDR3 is TGTGCCAGCAGTGAGGGCGGGAGGGCCTGGGAGCAGTACTTC. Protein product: CASSEGGRAWEQYF.

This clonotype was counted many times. CDR3: CASSPAWTPMSEQYF. CDR3 sequence (DNA): TGTGCCAGCAGCCCCGCTTGGACTCCTATGTCCGAGCAGTACTTC. The V and J genes are TRBV7-2 and TRBJ2-7, with D possibly TRBD2 on 5 matching bases. Germline lookup yields CDR1 SGHTA and CDR2 FQGNSA. The V end lost 5 bases, the J end lost 6 bases, and 20 bases lay between the germline ends. The CDR3 runs to 15 residues.

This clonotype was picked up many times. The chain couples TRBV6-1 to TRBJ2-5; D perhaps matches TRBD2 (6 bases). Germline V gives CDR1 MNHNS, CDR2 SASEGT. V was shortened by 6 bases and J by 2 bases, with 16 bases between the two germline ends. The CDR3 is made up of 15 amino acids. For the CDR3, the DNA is TGTGCCAGCAGCACAAACGGGGGACGGCAAGAGACCCAGTACTTC. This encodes CASSTNGGRQETQYF.

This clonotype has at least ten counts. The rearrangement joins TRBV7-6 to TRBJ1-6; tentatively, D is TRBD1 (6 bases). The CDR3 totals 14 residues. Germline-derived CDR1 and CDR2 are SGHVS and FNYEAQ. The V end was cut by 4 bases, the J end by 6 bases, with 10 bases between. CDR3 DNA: TGTGCCAGCAGCTCGTGGGACACTAATTCACCCCTCCACTTT. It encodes CASSSWDTNSPLHF.

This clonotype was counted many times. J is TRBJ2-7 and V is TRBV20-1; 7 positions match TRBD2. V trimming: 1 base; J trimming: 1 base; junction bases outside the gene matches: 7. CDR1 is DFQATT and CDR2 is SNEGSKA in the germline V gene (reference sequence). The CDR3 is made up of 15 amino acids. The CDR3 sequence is CSARGLSGNSYEQYF. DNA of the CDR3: TGCAGTGCTAGAGGCTTAAGCGGGAATTCCTACGAGCAGTACTTC.

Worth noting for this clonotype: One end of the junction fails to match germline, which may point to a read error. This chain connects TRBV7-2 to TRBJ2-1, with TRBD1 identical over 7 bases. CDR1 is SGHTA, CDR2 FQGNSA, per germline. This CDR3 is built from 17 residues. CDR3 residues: CASSLGSGTAFYNEQFF. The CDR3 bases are TGTGCCAGCAGCTTGGGATCCGGGACAGCCTTTTACAATGAGCAATTCTTC.

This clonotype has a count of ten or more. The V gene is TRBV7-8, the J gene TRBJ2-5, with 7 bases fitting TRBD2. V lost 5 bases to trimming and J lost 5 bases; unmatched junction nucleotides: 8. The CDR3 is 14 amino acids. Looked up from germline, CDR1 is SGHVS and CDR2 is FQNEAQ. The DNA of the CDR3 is TGTGCCAGCAGCACAGCCGGGACTACGGAGACCCAGTACTTC. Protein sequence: CASSTAGTTETQYF.

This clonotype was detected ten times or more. CDR3 loop: CASSLGQANTEAFF. The CDR3 bases are TGTGCCAGCAGTCTAGGACAGGCAAACACTGAAGCTTTCTTT. The rearrangement joins TRBV28 to TRBJ1-1; 7 bases line up with TRBD1. V was pared by 5 bases and J by 2 bases, with 5 bases of the junction left unmatched. CDR3 length equals 14 residues. Germline V gene lookup returns CDR1 MDHEN and CDR2 SYDVKM.

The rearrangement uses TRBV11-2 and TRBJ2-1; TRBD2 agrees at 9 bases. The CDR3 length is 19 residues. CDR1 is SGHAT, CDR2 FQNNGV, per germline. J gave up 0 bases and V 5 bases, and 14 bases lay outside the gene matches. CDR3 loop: CASSLMGLAGSSSYNEQFF. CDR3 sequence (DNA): TGTGCCAGCAGCCTGATGGGCCTAGCGGGAAGTAGCTCCTACAATGAGCAGTTCTTC.

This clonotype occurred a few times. The CDR3 DNA follows: TGTGCCAGCAGGGCAGCGGGAGGAGGGACCTACGAGCAGTACTTC. Translated: CASRAAGGGTYEQYF. The V and J genes are TRBV19 and TRBJ2-7; 9 bases align to TRBD2. Germline trimming cut 9 bases from V and 2 bases from J; bases unmatched to any gene: 11. From germline, CDR1 is LNHDA and CDR2 SQIVND (reference sequence). The CDR3 extends over 15 amino acids.

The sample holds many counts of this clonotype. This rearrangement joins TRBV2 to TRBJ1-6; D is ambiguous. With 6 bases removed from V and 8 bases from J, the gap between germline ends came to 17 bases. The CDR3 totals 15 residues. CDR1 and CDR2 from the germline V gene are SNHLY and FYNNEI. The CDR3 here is CASSDDFPRDSPLHF. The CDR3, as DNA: TGTGCCAGCAGCGACGACTTCCCAAGGGATTCACCCCTCCACTTT.

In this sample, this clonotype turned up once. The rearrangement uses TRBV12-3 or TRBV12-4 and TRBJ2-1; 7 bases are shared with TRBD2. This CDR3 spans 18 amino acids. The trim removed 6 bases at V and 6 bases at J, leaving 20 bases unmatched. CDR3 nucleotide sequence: TGTGCCAGCAGCCCAACCCTCCATACGGCGGGAGACAGCAATGAGCAGTTCTTC. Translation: CASSPTLHTAGDSNEQFF.

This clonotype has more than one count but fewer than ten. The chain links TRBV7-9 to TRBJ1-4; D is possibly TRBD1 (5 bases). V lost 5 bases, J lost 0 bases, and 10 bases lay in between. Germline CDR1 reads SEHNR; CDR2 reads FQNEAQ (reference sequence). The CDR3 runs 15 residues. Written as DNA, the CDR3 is TGTGCCAGCAGCCACGACAGTGCAACTAATGAAAAACTGTTTTTT. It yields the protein CASSHDSATNEKLFF.

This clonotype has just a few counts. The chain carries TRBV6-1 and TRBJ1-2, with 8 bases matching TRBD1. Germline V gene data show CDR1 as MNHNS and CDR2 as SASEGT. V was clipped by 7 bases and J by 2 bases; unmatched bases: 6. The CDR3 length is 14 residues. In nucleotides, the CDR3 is TGTGCCAGCACGGCGACAGGGGCCAACTATGGCTACACCTTC. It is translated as CASTATGANYGYTF.

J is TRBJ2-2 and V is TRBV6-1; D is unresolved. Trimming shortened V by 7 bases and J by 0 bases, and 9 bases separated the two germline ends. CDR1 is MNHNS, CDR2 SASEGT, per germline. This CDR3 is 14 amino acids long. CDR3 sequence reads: CASTFNTNTGELFF. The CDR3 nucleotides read TGTGCCAGCACCTTCAATACGAACACCGGGGAGCTGTTTTTT.

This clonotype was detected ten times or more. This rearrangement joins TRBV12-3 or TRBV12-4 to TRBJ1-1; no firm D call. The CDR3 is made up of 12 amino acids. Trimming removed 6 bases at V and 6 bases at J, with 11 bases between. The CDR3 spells CASSSDGPEAFF. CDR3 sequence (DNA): TGTGCCAGCAGCAGTGATGGGCCTGAAGCTTTCTTT.

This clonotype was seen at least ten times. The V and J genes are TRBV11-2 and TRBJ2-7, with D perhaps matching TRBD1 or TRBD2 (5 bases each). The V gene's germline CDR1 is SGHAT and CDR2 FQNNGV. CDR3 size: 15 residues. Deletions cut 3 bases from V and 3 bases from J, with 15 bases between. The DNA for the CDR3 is TGTGCCAGCAGCTTTGGGGCGGGTCTGATCTACGAGCAGTACTTC. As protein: CASSFGAGLIYEQYF.

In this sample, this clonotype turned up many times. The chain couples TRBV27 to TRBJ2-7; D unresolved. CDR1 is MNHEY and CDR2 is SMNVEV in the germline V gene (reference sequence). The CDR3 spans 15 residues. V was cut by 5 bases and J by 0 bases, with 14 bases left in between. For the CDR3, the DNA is TGTGCCAGCAGTACTCGTACGACGAGCTCCTACGAGCAGTACTTC. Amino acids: CASSTRTTSSYEQYF.

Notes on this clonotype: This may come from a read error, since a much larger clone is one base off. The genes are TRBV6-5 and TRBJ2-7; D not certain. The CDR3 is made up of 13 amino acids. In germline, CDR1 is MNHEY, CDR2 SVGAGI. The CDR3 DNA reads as TGTGCCAGCAGTTATTCGACGACCTACGGGCAGTACTTC. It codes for CASSYSTTYGQYF.

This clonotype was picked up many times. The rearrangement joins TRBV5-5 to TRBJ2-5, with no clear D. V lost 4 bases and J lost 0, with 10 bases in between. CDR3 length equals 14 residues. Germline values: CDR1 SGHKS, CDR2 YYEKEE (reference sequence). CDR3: CASSPQDDQETQYF. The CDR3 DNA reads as TGTGCCAGCAGCCCTCAGGACGACCAAGAGACCCAGTACTTC. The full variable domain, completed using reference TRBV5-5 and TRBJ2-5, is DAGVTQSPTHLIKTRGQQVTLRCSPISGHKSVSWYQQVLGQGPQFIFQYYEKEERGRGNFPDRFSARQFPNYSSELNVNALLLGDSALYLCASSPQDDQETQYFGPGTRLLVL.

In nucleotides, the CDR3 is TGTGCCAGCTCAACCGAGGCGTATCTTGAGCAGTTCTTC. Translating gives CASSTEAYLEQFF. J is TRBJ2-1 and V is TRBV18, with D uncertain. The CDR3 extends over 13 amino acids. Germline V lookup: CDR1 KGHSH, CDR2 LQKENI. Trimming removed 5 bases from V and 9 bases from J, with 14 bases in between.

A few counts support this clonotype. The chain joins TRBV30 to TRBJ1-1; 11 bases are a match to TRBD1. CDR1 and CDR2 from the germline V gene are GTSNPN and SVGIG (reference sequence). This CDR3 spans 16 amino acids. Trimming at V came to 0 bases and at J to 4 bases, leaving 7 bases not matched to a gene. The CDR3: CAWSVQFGTGGTEAFF. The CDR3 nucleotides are TGTGCCTGGAGTGTACAATTTGGGACAGGGGGCACTGAAGCTTTCTTT. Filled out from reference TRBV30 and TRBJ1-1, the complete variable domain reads SQTIHQWPATLVQPVGSPLSLECTVEGTSNPNLYWYRQAAGRGLQLLFYSVGIGQISSEVPQNLSASRPQDRQFILSSKKLLLSDSGFYLCAWSVQFGTGGTEAFFGQGTRLTVV.

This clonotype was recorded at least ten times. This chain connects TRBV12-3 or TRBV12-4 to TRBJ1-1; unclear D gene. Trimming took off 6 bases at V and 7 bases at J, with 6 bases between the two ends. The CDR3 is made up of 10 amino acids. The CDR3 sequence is CASSLIEAFF. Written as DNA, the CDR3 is TGTGCCAGCAGCTTGATTGAAGCTTTCTTT.

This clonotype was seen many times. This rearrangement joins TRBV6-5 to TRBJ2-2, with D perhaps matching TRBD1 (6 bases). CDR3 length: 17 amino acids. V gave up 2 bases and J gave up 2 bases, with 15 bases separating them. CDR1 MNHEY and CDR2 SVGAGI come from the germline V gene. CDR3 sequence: CASSYGTITRNTGELFF. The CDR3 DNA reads TGTGCCAGCAGTTACGGGACAATAACTCGTAACACCGGGGAGCTGTTTTTT.